The next 15 T cell receptor beta chains were all read from a single sample in a study of blood T cell repertoires in COVID-19 (dated by TCRdb to about 2020). The library was built by means of the immunoSEQ multiplex PCR assay. Not all clones reach the TCRdb copy of this immuneACCESS table, which keeps in-frame sequences only. Checked studies attribute under half of the gap to unresolved V genes and leave the rest unexplained. Recorded for this sample are around 57,000 clones; roughly 84% of them occurred a single time. The ten largest account for 4.5% to 7% of the sample. The sequenced sample was peripheral blood. Receptors originate from an older woman with acute or convalescent COVID-19.

This clone was seen repeatedly, ten times or more. The chain employs TRBV5-1 and TRBJ1-3, with a weak D call TRBD1 (6 bases). Germline lookup yields CDR1 SGHRS and CDR2 YFSETQ. The CDR3 covers 17 residues. With 7 bases removed from V and 0 bases from J, the gap between germline ends came to 20 bases. CDR3 region: CASRKRQEFSSGNTIYF. The CDR3 DNA reads TGCGCCAGCCGAAAACGACAGGAGTTTTCCTCTGGAAACACCATATATTTT.

The chain links TRBV6-1 to TRBJ2-1; TRBD1 matches 10 bases. The CDR3 covers 15 residues. J was trimmed by 6 bases and V by 3 bases; bases with no gene match: 5. Looked up from germline, CDR1 is MNHNS and CDR2 is SASEGT. CDR3 loop: CASSDGWTGGNEQFF. The CDR3 nucleotides read TGTGCCAGCAGTGATGGGTGGACAGGGGGCAATGAGCAGTTCTTC.

A single count supports this clone. The chain joins TRBV28 to TRBJ2-7; TRBD1 aligns across 8 bases. The CDR3 is 15 residues long. The germline gives CDR1 MDHEN, CDR2 SYDVKM. The J segment lost 3 bases and the V segment lost 7 bases, leaving 11 bases of the junction unmatched. The CDR3 sequence is CASTHRQGLGYEQYF. Written as DNA, the CDR3 is TGTGCCAGCACGCACCGACAGGGGTTGGGCTACGAGCAGTACTTC.

As to this clone: The sample has other DNA sequences that encode this CDR3 too. The gene calls are TRBV6-1 and TRBJ2-5; possible D gene TRBD1, 5 bases. Germline values: CDR1 MNHNS, CDR2 SASEGT. V was pared by 1 base and J by 4 bases, with 10 bases between. This CDR3 region has 14 residues. The CDR3 nucleotides are TGTGCCAGCAGTGAAGGGGGAAGGGGAGAGACCCAGTACTTC. This codes for CASSEGGRGETQYF.

The J gene is TRBJ1-2, the V gene TRBV2, with 8 bases identical to TRBD1. The V and J ends lost 5 bases and 4 bases, in that order; junction bases with no gene match: 3. The CDR3 is made up of 13 amino acids. The germline gives CDR1 SNHLY, CDR2 FYNNEI. CDR3 amino acids: CASSQGQVYGYTF. The CDR3 coding sequence is TGTGCCAGCAGTCAGGGACAGGTCTATGGCTACACCTTC.

V gene TRBV28 combines with J gene TRBJ1-2, with TRBD1 identical over 7 bases. The CDR3 consists of 14 residues. Germline CDR1 MDHEN, CDR2 SYDVKM. V was pared by 3 bases and J by 4 bases, with 5 bases of the junction left unmatched. The CDR3: CASSLVQGTYGYTF. The CDR3 DNA reads TGTGCCAGCAGTTTGGTACAGGGGACCTATGGCTACACCTTC.

J is TRBJ1-1 and V is TRBV18; D remains ambiguous. CDR3 length: 14 amino acids. Trimming took 1 base from V and 1 from J, leaving 7 bases between them. Germline V gives CDR1 KGHSH, CDR2 LQKENI. The CDR3 DNA is TGTGCCAGCTCACCACAGGCAGGGAACACTGAAGCTTTCTTT. Amino acid sequence: CASSPQAGNTEAFF. The entire variable domain, with the rest obtained from reference TRBV18 and TRBJ1-1, is as follows: NAGVMQNPRHLVRRRGQEARLRCSPMKGHSHVYWYRQLPEEGLKFMVYLQKENIIDESGMPKERFSAEFPKEGPSILRIQQVVRGDSAAYFCASSPQAGNTEAFFGQGTRLTVV.

This chain uses TRBV5-1 with TRBJ2-5, with 7 bases matching TRBD1. The CDR3 totals 14 residues. The junction had 7 bases not matched to a gene; V was cut back by 4 bases and J by 4 bases. Germline lookup yields CDR1 SGHRS and CDR2 YFSETQ. In DNA form, the CDR3 reads TGCGCCAGCAGCACGGGACAGCCGCTAGAGACCCAGTACTTC. Protein: CASSTGQPLETQYF. The variable domain in full, with the rest retrieved from reference TRBV5-1 and TRBJ2-5, is KAGVTQTPRYLIKTRGQQVTLSCSPISGHRSVSWYQQTPGQGLQFLFEYFSETQRNKGNFPGRFSGRQFSNSRSEMNVSTLELGDSALYLCASSTGQPLETQYFGPGTRLLVL.

This clone was picked up a small number of times. The chain has TRBV7-6 and TRBJ1-2; possible D gene TRBD1, 5 bases. The CDR3 is 14 amino acids. The germline gives CDR1 SGHVS, CDR2 FNYEAQ. V dropped 0 bases and J dropped 6 bases, with 11 bases sitting between them. CDR3 in amino acids: CASSLAGREDGYTF. CDR3 DNA: TGTGCCAGCAGCTTAGCGGGCAGGGAGGATGGCTACACCTTC.

This clone was seen more than once but under ten times. The J gene is TRBJ1-5, the V gene TRBV12-5; tentative D call: TRBD1 (5 bases). The CDR3 covers 13 residues. V lost 5 bases and J lost 8, with 13 bases in between. CDR1 is LGHNT and CDR2 is FRNRAP in the germline V gene. CDR3 nucleotide sequence: TGTGCTAGTGGTCCCAGGGTAGAAGAGCCCCAGCATTTT. It yields the protein CASGPRVEEPQHF.

In its sample, this clone was seen a few times. CDR3 region: CASSARDGSYEQYF. The CDR3 DNA is TGCGCCAGCAGCGCGCGGGATGGCTCCTACGAGCAGTACTTC. V usage is TRBV4-1 and J usage is TRBJ2-7; TRBD2 is a possible D gene (6 bases). The germline V and J ends were trimmed by 5 bases and 0 bases, with 11 bases remaining between them. The CDR3 is 14 residues long. CDR1 and CDR2 (germline): MGHRA, YSYEKL.

This clone was picked up a small number of times. The chain recombines TRBV10-3 with TRBJ1-1, with D possibly TRBD1 on 6 matching bases. The CDR3 has 14 amino acids. Trimming stripped 4 bases from V and 2 bases from J, with 11 bases between. Per germline, CDR1 ENHRY and CDR2 SYGVKD. The CDR3 bases are TGTGCCATCAGTGGTTCGGACAGTAACACTGAAGCTTTCTTT. Amino acids: CAISGSDSNTEAFF.

The rearrangement links TRBV3-1 (or the pseudogene TRBV3-2) to TRBJ2-6; D is perhaps TRBD2 (5 bases). V lost 5 bases, J lost 7 bases, and 6 bases lay in between. CDR3 length equals 12 residues. CDR1 is LGHDT, CDR2 YNNKEL, per germline (reference sequence). CDR3 coding DNA: TGTGCCAGCAGCAGCGGAGCCAACGTCCTGACTTTC. Translating gives CASSSGANVLTF.

The rearrangement joins TRBV28 to TRBJ2-7, with 7 nucleotides matching TRBD2. CDR3 length: 14 amino acids. Germline loops: CDR1 MDHEN, CDR2 SYDVKM. V lost 3 bases and J lost 8; bases outside the gene matches: 10. As DNA, the CDR3 is TGTGCCAGCAGTTTTACGGGGGGTCTTTTGAAGCAGTACTTC. It codes for CASSFTGGLLKQYF.

The rearrangement links TRBV4-1 to TRBJ2-1; 15 bases fit TRBD2. CDR3 length equals 18 residues. Per germline, CDR1 MGHRA and CDR2 YSYEKL. The J segment lost 10 bases and the V segment lost 3 bases, leaving 13 bases of the junction unmatched. The CDR3 here is CASSQERPGTSGGLEQFF. The CDR3 DNA reads as TGCGCCAGCAGCCAGGAACGCCCAGGGACTAGCGGGGGGTTAGAGCAGTTCTTC.